In its sample, the clone carrying this T cell receptor beta chain was seen many times. Its antigen is unidentified. Template-switch 5'RACE cDNA synthesis added a 10-nucleotide unique molecular identifier. TCRdb reprocessed the 5' RACE reads via MiXCR and lists one record per CDR3 protein. The table records roughly 34,000 distinct CDR3 sequences, approximately 13% of them present only once. Time point here: longitudinal time-point 2. The source of the sample is a study of neurological immune-mediated disorders. Whole-study results and caveats: Private repertoires in all groups were suggested, as expanded clones shared no CDR3 amino acid sequences across subjects. The highest TCR clonal expansion occurred in HTLV-1-associated myelopathy; multiple sclerosis fell below healthy controls.

The CDR3 spans 15 residues. Unmatched junction bases numbered 4, after V lost 1 base and J lost 4 bases. The germline V gene encodes CDR1 LNHNV and CDR2 YYDKDF (reference sequence). The sequence was obtained from a middle-aged woman in good health. This chain links TRBV15 with TRBJ1-5; 7 bases line up with TRBD1. Sequenced sample: PBMCs. The CDR3 protein is CATSRGTGENQPQHF. In DNA form, the CDR3 reads TGTGCCACCAGCAGAGGGACAGGAGAGAATCAGCCCCAGCATTTT.